The entry that follows covers one T cell receptor (beta chain) sequence. Clones were read by immunoSEQ multiplex PCR, and TCRdb kept only the in-frame ones, dropping some. The profile shows about a million clones, around 74% of them singletons. V was pared by 6 bases and J by 0 bases, with 11 bases between. The CDR3 contains 14 residues. CDR1 and CDR2 from the germline V gene are LNHDA and SQIVND (reference sequence). These data come from a study of shared clonotypes between healthy human individuals. The TCR comes from a man aged 18 to 30 in good health. Sequences were obtained from memory CD4+ T cells sorted from blood. Regarding subset: CD45RA-negative fraction. This chain joins TRBV19 and TRBJ1-1, with a possible D match to TRBD1 (6 bases). The CDR3, as DNA: TGTGCCAGTAGGATGGACAGCATGAACACTGAAGCTTTCTTT. Translation gives CASRMDSMNTEAFF.